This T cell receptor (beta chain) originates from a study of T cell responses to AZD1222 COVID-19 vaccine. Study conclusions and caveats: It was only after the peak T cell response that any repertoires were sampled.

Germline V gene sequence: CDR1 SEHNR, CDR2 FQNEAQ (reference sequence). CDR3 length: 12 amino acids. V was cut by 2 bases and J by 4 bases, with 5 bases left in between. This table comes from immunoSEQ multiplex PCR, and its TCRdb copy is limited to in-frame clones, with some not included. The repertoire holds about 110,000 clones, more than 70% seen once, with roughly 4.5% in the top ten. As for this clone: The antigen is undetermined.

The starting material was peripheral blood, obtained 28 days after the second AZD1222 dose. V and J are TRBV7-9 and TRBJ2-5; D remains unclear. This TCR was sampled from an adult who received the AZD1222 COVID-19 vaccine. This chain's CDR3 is CASSLMGETQYF. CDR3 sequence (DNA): TGTGCCAGCAGCTTAATGGGAGAGACCCAGTACTTC. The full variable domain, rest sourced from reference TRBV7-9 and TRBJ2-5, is DTGVSQNPRHKITKRGQNVTFRCDPISEHNRLYWYRQTLGQGPEFLTYFQNEAQLEKSRLLSDRFSAERPKGSFSTLEIQRTEQGDSAMYLCASSLMGETQYFGPGTRLLVL.